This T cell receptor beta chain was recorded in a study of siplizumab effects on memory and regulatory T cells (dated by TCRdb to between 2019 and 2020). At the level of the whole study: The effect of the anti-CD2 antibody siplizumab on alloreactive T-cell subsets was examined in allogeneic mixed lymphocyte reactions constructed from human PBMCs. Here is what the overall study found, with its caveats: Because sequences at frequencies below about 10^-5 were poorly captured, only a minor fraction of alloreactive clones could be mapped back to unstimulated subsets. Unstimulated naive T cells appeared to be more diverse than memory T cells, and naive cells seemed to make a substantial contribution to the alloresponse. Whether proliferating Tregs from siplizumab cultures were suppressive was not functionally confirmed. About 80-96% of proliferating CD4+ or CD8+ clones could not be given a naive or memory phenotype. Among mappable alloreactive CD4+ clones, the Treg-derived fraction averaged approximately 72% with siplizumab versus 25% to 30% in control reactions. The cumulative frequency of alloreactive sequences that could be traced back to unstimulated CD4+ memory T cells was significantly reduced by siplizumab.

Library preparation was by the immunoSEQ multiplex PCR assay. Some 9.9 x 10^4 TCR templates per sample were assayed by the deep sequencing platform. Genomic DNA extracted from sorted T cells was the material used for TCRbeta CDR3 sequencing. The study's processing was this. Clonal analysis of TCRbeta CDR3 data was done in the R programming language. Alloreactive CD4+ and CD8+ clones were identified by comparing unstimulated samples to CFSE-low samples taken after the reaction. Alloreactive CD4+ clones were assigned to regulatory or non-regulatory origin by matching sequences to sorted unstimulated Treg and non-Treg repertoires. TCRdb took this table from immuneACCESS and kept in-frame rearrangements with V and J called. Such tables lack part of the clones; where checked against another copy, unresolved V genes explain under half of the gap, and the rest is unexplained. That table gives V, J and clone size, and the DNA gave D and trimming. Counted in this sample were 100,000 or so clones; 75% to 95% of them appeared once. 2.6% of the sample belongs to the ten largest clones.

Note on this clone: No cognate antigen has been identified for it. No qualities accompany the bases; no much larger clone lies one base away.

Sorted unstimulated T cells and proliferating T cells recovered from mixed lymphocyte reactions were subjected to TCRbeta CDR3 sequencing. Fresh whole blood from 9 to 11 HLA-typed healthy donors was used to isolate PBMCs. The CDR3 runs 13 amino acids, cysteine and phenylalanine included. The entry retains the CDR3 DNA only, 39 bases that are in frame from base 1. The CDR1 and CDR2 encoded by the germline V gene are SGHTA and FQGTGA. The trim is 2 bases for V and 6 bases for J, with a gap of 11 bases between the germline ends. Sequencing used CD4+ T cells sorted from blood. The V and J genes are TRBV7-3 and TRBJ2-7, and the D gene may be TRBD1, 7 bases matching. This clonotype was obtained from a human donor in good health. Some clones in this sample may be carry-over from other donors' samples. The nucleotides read TGTGCCAGCAGCTTAGACCAGGGGGGCGAGCAGTACTTC. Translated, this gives CASSLDQGGEQYF. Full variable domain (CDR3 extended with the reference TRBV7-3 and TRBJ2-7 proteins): GAGVSQTPSNKVTEKGKYVELRCDPISGHTALYWYRQSLGQGPEFLIYFQGTGAADDSGLPNDRFFAVRPEGSVSTLKIQRTERGDSAVYLCASSLDQGGEQYFGPGTRLTVT.